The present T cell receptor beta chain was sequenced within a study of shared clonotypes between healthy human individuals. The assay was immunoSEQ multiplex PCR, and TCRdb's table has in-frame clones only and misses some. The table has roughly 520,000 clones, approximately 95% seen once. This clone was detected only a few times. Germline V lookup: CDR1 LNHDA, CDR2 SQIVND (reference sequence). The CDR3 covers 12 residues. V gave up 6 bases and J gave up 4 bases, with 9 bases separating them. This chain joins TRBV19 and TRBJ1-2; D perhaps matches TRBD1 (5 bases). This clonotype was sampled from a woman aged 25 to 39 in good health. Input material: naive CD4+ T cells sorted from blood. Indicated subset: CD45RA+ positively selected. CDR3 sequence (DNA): TGTGCCAGTAGCGGGGCTTTCTATGGCTACACCTTC. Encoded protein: CASSGAFYGYTF.